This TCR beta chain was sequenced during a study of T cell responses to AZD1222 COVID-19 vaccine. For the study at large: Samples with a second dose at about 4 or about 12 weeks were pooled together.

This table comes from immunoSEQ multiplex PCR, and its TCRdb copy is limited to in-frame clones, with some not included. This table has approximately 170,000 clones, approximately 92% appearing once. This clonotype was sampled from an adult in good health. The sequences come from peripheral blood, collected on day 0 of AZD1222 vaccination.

CDR3 DNA sequence: TGTGCCAGCAGCTTACAAGGATACGAGCAGTACTTC. Translated: CASSLQGYEQYF. The V and J genes are TRBV11-2 and TRBJ2-7; no reliable D call. Looked up from germline, CDR1 is SGHAT and CDR2 is FQNNGV. The V end lost 2 bases, the J end lost 4 bases, and 6 bases lay between the germline ends. The length of the CDR3 is 12 residues.